This T cell receptor beta chain was sequenced in a study of T-cell reconstitution after alpha-beta-depleted transplantation in children. Study outcomes and limitations: From surviving recipient T cells and thymic progenitors came the high day-60 TCRbeta diversity observed in some patients. Counts and diversity of T cells one year after transplant came mostly from newly produced T cells. Alpha-beta T cells present about two months after transplant were reported to originate from several hundred expanded graft clones.

TCRbeta library preparation incorporated unique molecular identifiers. One entry per CDR3 protein, called by TCRdb with MiXCR from the PCR reads. The sample consists of about 980,000 distinct CDR3 sequences, about 29% of them appearing once. The CDR3 is made up of 15 amino acids. V dropped 3 bases and J dropped 6 bases, with 15 bases sitting between them. The germline gives CDR1 LGHDT, CDR2 YNNKEL (reference sequence). Concerning this clonotype: Its specificity is not known.

Sequenced material: PBMCs, mostly from graft donor cells, taken 360 days after TCRalphabeta/CD19-depleted stem cell transplant. The clonotype originates from a boy in the first two years of life who had a stem cell transplant for SCID, so the T cells may come from the graft donor. The chain couples TRBV3-1 to TRBJ2-1, with D perhaps assigned TRBD1 or TRBD2 (5 bases each). CDR3 sequence reads: CASSHPPGAGNEQFF. The CDR3 DNA sequence: TGTGCCAGCAGCCATCCACCCGGGGCGGGCAATGAGCAGTTCTTC.